This record looks at one T cell receptor beta chain sequence and its context. Its antigen is unidentified. This sample was taken from a study of somatic mutations in cytotoxic T cells in rheumatoid arthritis. Study-wide results and limits: About an eighth of the roughly 65 patients had a largest CD8+ clone above 20% of CD8+ cells.

Only in-frame clones appear in the TCRdb table, and some are missing; sequencing was by immunoSEQ multiplex PCR. The sample shows under 30,000 clones, less than 85% of them seen only once. This CDR3 is 14 amino acids long. V was cut by 6 bases and J by 5 bases, with 15 bases left in between. Germline lookup yields CDR1 MNHNY and CDR2 SVGAGI (reference sequence). Sequenced input: CD8+ T cells sorted from blood. The clonotype comes from a woman aged 18-30 years in good health. The rearrangement links TRBV6-6 to TRBJ2-3; no clear D gene. CDR3 sequence (DNA): TGTGCCAGCAGGCCCCAGGTGACCGGAGATACGCAGTATTTT. Amino acids: CASRPQVTGDTQYF.